This T cell receptor beta chain came from a study of CD8 T cells in ankylosing spondylitis. Points on this clonotype: Its antigen is undetermined.

It was by quantitative 5'-RACE with molecular barcodes that TCR beta libraries were made. TCRdb reanalysed the 5' RACE reads using MiXCR and keeps one entry per CDR3 protein. The sample records approximately 150,000 distinct CDR3 sequences, 8.5% to 10% being singletons. General study results and limits: There was a TCR beta motif, made of fewer than 10 highly homologous variants, that appeared characteristic of ankylosing spondylitis blood. In ankylosing spondylitis patients, matched synovial fluid reportedly showed significant enrichment of disease-linked clones. Some motif variants were previously reported in reactive arthritis synovial fluid and blood.

After removal of 0 bases from V and 5 bases from J, the junction contained 4 bases not matched to a gene. The CDR3 length is 16 residues. Germline CDR1 is SGHRS and CDR2 is YFSETQ. This clonotype was sampled from a female donor with ankylosing spondylitis or in good health (not recorded which). What was sequenced was blood, either unsorted or a sorted T cell fraction (not recorded which). This chain uses TRBV5-1 with TRBJ2-2; 10 positions match TRBD1. For the CDR3, the DNA is TGCGCCAGCAGCTTGGGACAGGGGGCGCGAACCGGGGAGCTGTTTTTT. This gives the protein CASSLGQGARTGELFF.